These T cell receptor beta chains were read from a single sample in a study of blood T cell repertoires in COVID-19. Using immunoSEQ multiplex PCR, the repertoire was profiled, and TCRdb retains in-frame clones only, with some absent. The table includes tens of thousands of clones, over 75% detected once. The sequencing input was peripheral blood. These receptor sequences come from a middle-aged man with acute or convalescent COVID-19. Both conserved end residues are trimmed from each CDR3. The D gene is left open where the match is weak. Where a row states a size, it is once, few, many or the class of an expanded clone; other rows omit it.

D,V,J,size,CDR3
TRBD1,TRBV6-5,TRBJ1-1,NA,ASSSGQGNTEAF
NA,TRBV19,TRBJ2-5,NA,ASSIDHGAPGETQY
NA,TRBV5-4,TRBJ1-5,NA,ASSSQGSNQPQH
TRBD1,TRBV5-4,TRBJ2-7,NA,ASSPGDRGIYEQY
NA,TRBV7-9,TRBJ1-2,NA,ASSLKGSGRNYGYT
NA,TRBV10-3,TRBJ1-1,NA,AISETSGNLLNTEAF
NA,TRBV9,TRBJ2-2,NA,ASSVASAGELF
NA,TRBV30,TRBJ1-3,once,AWSFSSGGNTIY
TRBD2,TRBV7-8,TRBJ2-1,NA,ASSLGIAGVIINEQF
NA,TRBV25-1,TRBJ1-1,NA,ASSEYLTGGAGNTEAF
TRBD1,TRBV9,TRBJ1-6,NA,ASSFTGEESPLH
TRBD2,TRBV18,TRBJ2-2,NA,ASSLGTSGSPTGELF
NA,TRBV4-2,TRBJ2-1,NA,ASSQEATSSYNEQF
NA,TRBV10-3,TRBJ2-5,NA,AISKKGERETQY
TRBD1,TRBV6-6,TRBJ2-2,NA,ASSTGTGVAGELF
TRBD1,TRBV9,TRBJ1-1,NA,ASSVEGQGLSEAF
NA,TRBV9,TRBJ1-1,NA,ASSSSPGTEAF
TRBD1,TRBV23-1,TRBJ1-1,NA,ASSQSCTGGENTEAF
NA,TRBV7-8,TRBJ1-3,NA,ASSLARENTIY
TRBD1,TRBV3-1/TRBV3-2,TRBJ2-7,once,ASSPWYRGSNYEQY
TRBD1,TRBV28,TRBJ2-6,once,ASSSPGDSQPNVLT
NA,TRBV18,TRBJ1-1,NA,ASSPRELGLNTEAF
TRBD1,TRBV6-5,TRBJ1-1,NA,ASRTRTGAGTEAF
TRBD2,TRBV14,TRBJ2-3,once,ASSLLGREAGDTQY
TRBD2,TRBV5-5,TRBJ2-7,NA,ASSLGLAGGLGEQY
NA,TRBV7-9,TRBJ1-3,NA,ASSESTKAGNTIY
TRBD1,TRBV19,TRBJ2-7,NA,ASSLKGQGSHEQY
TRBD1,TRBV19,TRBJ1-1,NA,ASSTPSTGRSEAF
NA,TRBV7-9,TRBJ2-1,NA,ASSLEGDEQF
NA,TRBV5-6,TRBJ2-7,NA,ASHPTGKTYEQY
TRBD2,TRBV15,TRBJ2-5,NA,ATSRDRAGGFQETQY
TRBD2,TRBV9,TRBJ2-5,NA,ASSVGASGQETQY
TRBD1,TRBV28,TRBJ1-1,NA,ASVRTGSAAF
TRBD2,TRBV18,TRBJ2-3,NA,ASSGLAGSSSTDTQY
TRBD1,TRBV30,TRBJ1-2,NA,AWSVQFGQAGYT
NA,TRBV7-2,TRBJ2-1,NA,ASSLAVGAGEQF
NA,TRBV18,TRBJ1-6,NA,ASSPGNSPLH
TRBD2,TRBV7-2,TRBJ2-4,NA,ASSPGGSSGRYIQY
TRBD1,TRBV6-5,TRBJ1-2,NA,VTLRTGTNYGYT
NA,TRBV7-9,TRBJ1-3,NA,ASSPSASSGNTIY
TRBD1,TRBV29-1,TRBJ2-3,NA,SVGQGVTDTQY
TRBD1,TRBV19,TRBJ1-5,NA,ASRAGGVRNQPQH
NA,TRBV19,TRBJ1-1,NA,ASSISRGTEAF
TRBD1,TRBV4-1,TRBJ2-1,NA,ASSHQTTGVHNEQF
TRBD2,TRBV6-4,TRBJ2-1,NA,ASSKSSSGDNEQF
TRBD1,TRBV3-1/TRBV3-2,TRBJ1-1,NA,ASSRGTGDTEAF
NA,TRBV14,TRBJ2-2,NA,ASSQTLTIGTGELF
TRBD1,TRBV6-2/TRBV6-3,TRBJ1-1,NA,ASSYAWDRVRGTEAF
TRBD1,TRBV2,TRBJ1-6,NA,ASSKDRGNNSPLH
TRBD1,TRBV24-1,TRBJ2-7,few,ATSAMDRGRDEQY
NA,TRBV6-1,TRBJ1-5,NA,ASSDPYQPQH
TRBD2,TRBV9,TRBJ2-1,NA,ASSDLAGSYNEQF
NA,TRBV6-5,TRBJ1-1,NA,ASSYNRQGNTEAF
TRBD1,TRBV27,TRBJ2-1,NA,ASSLGQGKSSYNEQF
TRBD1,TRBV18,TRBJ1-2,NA,ASSSVPGQGNYGYT
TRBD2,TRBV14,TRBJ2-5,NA,ASRRSGDLQETQY
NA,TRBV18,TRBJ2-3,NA,ASSPNGGTDTQY